This T cell receptor beta chain was sequenced in a study of cytomegalovirus exposure and HLA in healthy donors. Study-wide results and limits: Researchers reported in a later analysis that a missense DCLRE1C variant was tied to TCR beta V- and J-gene trimming. The listing of fewer than 200 TCR beta chains classed them as cytomegalovirus-associated. Among the most significant clusters, several appeared linked to common viral pathogens in a later analysis.

In the case of this clone: Its antigen remains unidentified.

Germline loops: CDR1 KGHSH, CDR2 LQKENI. The CDR3 consists of 13 residues. With 6 bases removed from V and 8 bases from J, the gap between germline ends came to 16 bases. PCR used 60 Vbeta primers and 13 Jbeta primers. Libraries were prepared by immunoSEQ multiplex PCR; TCRdb keeps only in-frame clonotypes and omits some of them. The sample includes 87,000 or so clones, around 8% of them seen just once. The chain uses TRBV18 and TRBJ2-5; perhaps TRBD2 as D (5 bases). The TCR was taken from a man in his fifties in good health and CMV-seronegative. Sequencing used PBMCs. The CDR3 DNA reads as TGTGCCAGCTCCCAAGGGTCAGCGGAAACCCAGTACTTC. Residues: CASSQGSAETQYF. Together with reference TRBV18 and TRBJ2-5, the CDR3 gives the full variable domain: NAGVMQNPRHLVRRRGQEARLRCSPMKGHSHVYWYRQLPEEGLKFMVYLQKENIIDESGMPKERFSAEFPKEGPSILRIQQVVRGDSAAYFCASSQGSAETQYFGPGTRLLVL.